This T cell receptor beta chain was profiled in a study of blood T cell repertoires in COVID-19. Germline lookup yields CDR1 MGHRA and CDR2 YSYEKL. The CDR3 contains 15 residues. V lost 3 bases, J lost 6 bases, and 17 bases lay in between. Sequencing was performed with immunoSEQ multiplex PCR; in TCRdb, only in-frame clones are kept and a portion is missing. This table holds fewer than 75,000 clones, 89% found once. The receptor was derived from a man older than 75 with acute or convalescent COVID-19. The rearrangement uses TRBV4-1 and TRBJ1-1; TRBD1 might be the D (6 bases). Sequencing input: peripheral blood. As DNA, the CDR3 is TGCGCCAGCAGCCACATTGGGGGCAAGGTAGCTGAAGCTTTCTTT. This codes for CASSHIGGKVAEAFF.